Listed below are T cell receptor beta chains from one sample, sequenced in a study of Ad26.COV2.S vaccination and SARS-CoV-2 variants. Here immunoSEQ multiplex PCR was the method, and the copy in TCRdb shows in-frame clones only, minus some. In the table there are hundreds of thousands of clones, more than 75% of which are singletons. The specimen was peripheral blood, collected in a trial of Ad26.COV2.S vaccine versus placebo. The receptors were gathered from a person between 18 and 59 years old who received the Ad26.COV2.S COVID-19 vaccine or a placebo. The CDR3 runs from the conserved cysteine through the conserved F or W. The D gene is left open where the match is weak.

J gene | V gene | D gene | CDR3 protein | CDR3 DNA
TRBJ2-7 | TRBV7-9 | NA | CASSLALVPLADAGDEQYF | TGTGCCAGCAGCTTAGCGCTGGTCCCCCTGGCTGACGCAGGGGACGAGCAGTACTTC
TRBJ2-1 | TRBV3-1/TRBV3-2 | NA | CASSLGGSIRYNEQFF | TGTGCCAGCAGCCTCGGGGGTTCGATCAGGTACAATGAGCAGTTCTTC
TRBJ2-1 | TRBV19 | TRBD2 | CASGTSGHNEQFF | TGTGCCAGTGGGACTAGCGGCCACAATGAGCAGTTCTTC
TRBJ2-5 | TRBV5-6 | NA | CASSLRLETQYF | TGTGCCAGCAGCTTGAGGTTGGAGACCCAGTACTTC
TRBJ1-2 | TRBV19 | NA | CASSMGGGNYGYTF | TGTGCCAGTAGTATGGGGGGAGGGAACTATGGCTACACCTTC
TRBJ2-1 | TRBV24-1 | NA | CATSDLRDGYNEQFF | TGTGCCACCAGTGATTTGAGGGACGGTTACAATGAGCAGTTCTTC
TRBJ1-5 | TRBV6-6 | NA | CASSLGQNQPQHF | TGTGCCAGCAGCCTGGGGCAGAATCAGCCCCAGCATTTT
TRBJ2-7 | TRBV6-5 | NA | CASRSGAYYEQYF | TGTGCCAGCCGGAGTGGAGCCTACTACGAGCAGTACTTC
TRBJ2-1 | TRBV4-3 | TRBD2 | CASSQDSTLAGGDSYNEQFF | TGCGCCAGCAGCCAAGACTCGACACTAGCGGGGGGCGACTCCTACAATGAGCAGTTCTTC
TRBJ2-3 | TRBV27 | NA | CASSFLGEGTTQYF | TGTGCCAGCAGTTTTTTGGGGGAAGGGACTACGCAGTATTTT
TRBJ1-5 | TRBV10-3 | TRBD1 | CAISNRDRPIQPQHF | TGTGCCATTTCTAACCGGGACAGGCCTATCCAGCCCCAGCATTTT
TRBJ2-5 | TRBV6-5 | NA | CASRGDYQETQYF | TGTGCCAGCAGAGGGGACTACCAAGAGACCCAGTACTTC
TRBJ2-7 | TRBV7-9 | NA | CASSPHLTIIYEQYF | TGTGCCAGCAGCCCGCACCTAACGATAATCTACGAGCAGTACTTC
TRBJ2-2 | TRBV9 | NA | CASSRAPGELFF | TGTGCCAGCAGCAGGGCTCCCGGGGAGCTGTTTTTT
TRBJ2-3 | TRBV7-6 | TRBD2 | CASSLGGGRADTQYF | TGTGCCAGCAGCTTAGGCGGGGGTAGGGCAGATACGCAGTATTTT
TRBJ2-3 | TRBV9 | TRBD2 | CASSAWGGGAFVDTQYF | TGTGCCAGCAGCGCGTGGGGCGGGGGAGCTTTTGTGGATACGCAGTATTTT
TRBJ2-4 | TRBV2 | TRBD1 | CASSIGGRKNIQYF | TGTGCCAGCAGCATAGGGGGCCGCAAAAACATTCAGTACTTC
TRBJ1-6 | TRBV27 | TRBD1 | CGAGRDSNNSPLHF | TGTGGGGCAGGGCGGGACAGTAATAATTCACCCCTCCACTTT
TRBJ2-1 | TRBV12-3/TRBV12-4 | NA | CASSPGPEQFF | TGTGCCAGCAGTCCGGGACCAGAGCAGTTCTTC
TRBJ2-3 | TRBV18 | NA | CASSPPSTDTQYF | TGTGCCAGCTCACCACCGAGCACAGATACGCAGTATTTT
TRBJ2-3 | TRBV7-2 | NA | CASSLGSSRDTQYF | TGTGCCAGCAGCTTGGGCTCCTCTCGGGATACGCAGTATTTT
TRBJ1-2 | TRBV2 | NA | CASSDPDANYGYTF | TGTGCCAGCAGTGATCCAGACGCTAACTATGGCTACACCTTC
TRBJ1-6 | TRBV9 | TRBD1 | CASSETQGGKAPLHF | TGTGCCAGCAGCGAGACACAGGGGGGGAAGGCACCCCTCCACTTT
TRBJ1-2 | TRBV5-6 | TRBD1 | CASSPDRGDYGYTF | TGTGCCAGCAGCCCAGACAGGGGGGATTATGGCTACACCTTC
TRBJ2-3 | TRBV3-1/TRBV3-2 | TRBD2 | CASSLRRGLAGDDTQYF | TGTGCCAGCAGCCTCCGGAGGGGACTAGCGGGGGACGATACGCAGTATTTT
TRBJ1-5 | TRBV30 | NA | CAWSSSVVVWAGGQPQHF | TGTGCCTGGAGTTCGAGTGTGGTAGTTTGGGCTGGGGGACAGCCCCAGCATTTT
TRBJ1-2 | TRBV19 | TRBD1 | CASSPPPTGDYGYTF | TGTGCCAGTAGTCCCCCTCCTACAGGGGACTATGGCTACACCTTC
TRBJ2-2 | TRBV6-2/TRBV6-3 | NA | CASSYPRVTGELFF | TGTGCCAGCAGTTACCCCAGGGTCACCGGGGAGCTGTTTTTT
TRBJ1-1 | TRBV12-5 | NA | CASGLVRGHTEAFF | TGTGCTAGTGGTTTGGTCCGTGGACACACTGAAGCTTTCTTT
TRBJ1-5 | TRBV7-9 | TRBD1 | CASSLLQGERNQPQHF | TGTGCCAGCAGCTTGCTACAGGGGGAGAGAAATCAGCCCCAGCATTTT
TRBJ2-7 | TRBV7-9 | NA | CASSQTDYEQYF | TGTGCCAGCAGTCAGACAGATTACGAGCAGTACTTC
TRBJ2-5 | TRBV24-1 | NA | CATSEGQGLETQYF | TGTGCCACCAGTGAGGGGCAGGGCTTAGAGACCCAGTACTTC
TRBJ1-2 | TRBV3-1/TRBV3-2 | NA | CASSTPAGFGEYGYTF | TGTGCCAGCAGCACCCCGGCGGGTTTTGGGGAATATGGCTACACCTTC
TRBJ2-7 | TRBV3-1/TRBV3-2 | NA | CASSQEGQQYF | TGTGCCAGCAGCCAAGAGGGGCAGCAGTACTTC
TRBJ2-7 | TRBV3-1/TRBV3-2 | NA | CASSDGSYEQYF | TGTGCCAGCAGCGACGGTTCCTACGAGCAGTACTTC
TRBJ2-2 | TRBV15 | TRBD2 | CATSSGLAYTGELFF | TGTGCCACCAGCAGTGGACTAGCGTACACCGGGGAGCTGTTTTTT
TRBJ1-3 | TRBV3-1/TRBV3-2 | NA | CASSQGGGGGNTIYF | TGTGCCAGCAGCCAAGGTGGGGGCGGTGGAAACACCATATATTTT
TRBJ2-7 | TRBV6-4 | TRBD1 | CASSFEGQGPYEQYF | TGTGCCAGCAGTTTCGAGGGACAGGGTCCCTACGAGCAGTACTTC
TRBJ1-5 | TRBV3-1/TRBV3-2 | NA | CASSQSGGGSNQPQHF | TGTGCCAGCAGCCAGTCCGGGGGGGGGTCCAATCAGCCCCAGCATTTT
TRBJ2-3 | TRBV6-2/TRBV6-3 | TRBD2 | CASSYVLAGADTDTQYF | TGTGCCAGCAGTTACGTTCTAGCGGGGGCCGACACAGATACGCAGTATTTT
TRBJ1-2 | TRBV25-1 | NA | CASSERRVGYGYTF | TGTGCCAGCAGTGAAAGGAGGGTTGGGTATGGCTACACCTTC
TRBJ1-2 | TRBV9 | TRBD1 | CASSAGTGVSYTF | TGTGCCAGCAGCGCCGGGACAGGGGTTAGCTACACCTTC
TRBJ2-7 | TRBV6-5 | TRBD1 | CASNPGTVLTYEQYF | TGTGCCAGCAATCCTGGGACAGTCTTGACCTACGAGCAGTACTTC
TRBJ2-2 | TRBV7-2 | TRBD2 | CASSSRTSGSGELFF | TGTGCCAGCAGCTCCCGAACTAGCGGTTCCGGGGAGCTGTTTTTT
TRBJ2-3 | TRBV7-9 | TRBD2 | CASSLSGNTDTQYF | TGTGCCAGCAGCCTTAGCGGGAACACAGATACGCAGTATTTT